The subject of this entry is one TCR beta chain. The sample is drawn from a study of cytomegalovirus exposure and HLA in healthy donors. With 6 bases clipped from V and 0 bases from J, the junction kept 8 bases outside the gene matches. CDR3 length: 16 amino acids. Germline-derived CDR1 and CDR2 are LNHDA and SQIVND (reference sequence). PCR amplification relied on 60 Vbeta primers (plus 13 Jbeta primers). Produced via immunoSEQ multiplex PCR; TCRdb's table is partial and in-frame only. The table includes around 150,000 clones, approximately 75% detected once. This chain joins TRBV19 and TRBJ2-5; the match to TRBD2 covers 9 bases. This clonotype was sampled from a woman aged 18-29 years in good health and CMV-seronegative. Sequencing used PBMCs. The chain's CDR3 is CASSLAGPPYQETQYF. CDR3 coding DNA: TGTGCCAGTAGCCTAGCGGGACCTCCATACCAAGAGACCCAGTACTTC.